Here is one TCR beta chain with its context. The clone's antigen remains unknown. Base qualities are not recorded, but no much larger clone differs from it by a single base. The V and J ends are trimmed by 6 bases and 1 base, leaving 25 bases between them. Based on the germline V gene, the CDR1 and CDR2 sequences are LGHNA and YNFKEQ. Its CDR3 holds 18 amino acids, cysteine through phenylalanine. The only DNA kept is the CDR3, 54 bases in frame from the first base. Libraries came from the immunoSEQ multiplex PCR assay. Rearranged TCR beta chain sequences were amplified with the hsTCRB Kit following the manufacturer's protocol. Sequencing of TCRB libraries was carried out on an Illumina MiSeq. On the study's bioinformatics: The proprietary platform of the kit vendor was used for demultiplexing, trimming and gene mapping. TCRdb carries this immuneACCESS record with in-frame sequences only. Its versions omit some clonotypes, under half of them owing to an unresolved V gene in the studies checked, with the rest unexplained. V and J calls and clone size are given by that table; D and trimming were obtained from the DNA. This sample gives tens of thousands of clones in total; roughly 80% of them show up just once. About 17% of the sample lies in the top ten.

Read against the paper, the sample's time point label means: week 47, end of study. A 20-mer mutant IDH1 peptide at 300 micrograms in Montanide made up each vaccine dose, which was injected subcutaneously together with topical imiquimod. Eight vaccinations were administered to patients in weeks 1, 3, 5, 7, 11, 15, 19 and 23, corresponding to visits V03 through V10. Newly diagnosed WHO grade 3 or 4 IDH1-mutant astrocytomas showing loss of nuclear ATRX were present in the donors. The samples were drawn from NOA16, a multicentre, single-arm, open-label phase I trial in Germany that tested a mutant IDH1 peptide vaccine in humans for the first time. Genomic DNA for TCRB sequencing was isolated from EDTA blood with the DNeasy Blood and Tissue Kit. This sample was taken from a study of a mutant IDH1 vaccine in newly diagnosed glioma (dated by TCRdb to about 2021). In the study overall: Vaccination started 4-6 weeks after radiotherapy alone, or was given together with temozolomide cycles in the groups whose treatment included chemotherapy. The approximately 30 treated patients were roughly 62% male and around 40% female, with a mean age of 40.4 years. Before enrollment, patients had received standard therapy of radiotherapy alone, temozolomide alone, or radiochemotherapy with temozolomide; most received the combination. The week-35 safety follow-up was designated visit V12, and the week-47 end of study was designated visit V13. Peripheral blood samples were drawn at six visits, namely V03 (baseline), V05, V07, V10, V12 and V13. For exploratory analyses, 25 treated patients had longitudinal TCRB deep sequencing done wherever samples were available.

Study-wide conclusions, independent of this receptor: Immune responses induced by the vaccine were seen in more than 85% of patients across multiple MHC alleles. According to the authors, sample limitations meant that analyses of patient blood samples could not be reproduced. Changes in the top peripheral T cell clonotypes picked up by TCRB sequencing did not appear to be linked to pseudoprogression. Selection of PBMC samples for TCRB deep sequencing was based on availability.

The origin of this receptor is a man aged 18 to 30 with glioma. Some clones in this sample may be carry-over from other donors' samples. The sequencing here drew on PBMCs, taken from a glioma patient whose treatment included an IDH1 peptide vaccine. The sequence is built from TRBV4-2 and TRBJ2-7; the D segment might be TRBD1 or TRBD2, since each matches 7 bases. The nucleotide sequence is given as TGTGCCAGCAGTCAAAGGGGGGGACAGAGGGGGGCTTCCTACGAGCAGTACTTC. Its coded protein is CASSQRGGQRGASYEQYF.